One sample yielded the 3 T cell receptor beta chains listed below, sequenced in a study of T cell repertoires in cytomegalovirus infection. TCRdb independently ran MiXCR on the reads; one entry per CDR3 protein. The top ten clones hold under 3% of a sample with around 740,000 distinct CDR3 sequences, 35% to 45% of them seen once. Specimen: PBMCs. The receptors stem from a human donor in good health (CMV status not recorded). Some clones in this sample may be carry-over from other donors' samples.

The chain is built from TRBV28 and TRBJ1-1; tentative D call: TRBD1 (5 bases). V lost 4 bases to trimming and J lost 2 bases, with 26 bases between them. The length of the CDR3 is 19 residues. CDR1 and CDR2 from the germline V gene are MDHEN and SYDVKM. This CDR3 reads CASSYGTWQDSVVNTEAFF. The CDR3 nucleotides are TGTGCCAGCAGTTACGGGACGTGGCAGGACTCCGTAGTTAACACTGAAGCTTTCTTT.

In this sample, this clonotype turned up a few times. The V gene is TRBV28, the J gene TRBJ2-1; D gene uncertain. Germline CDR1 is MDHEN and CDR2 is SYDVKM. The CDR3 covers 12 residues. The V end lost 1 base, the J end lost 8 bases, and 6 bases lay between the germline ends. The CDR3 nucleotides are TGTGCCAGCAGTTTATTGGGCGATGAGCAGTTCTTC. It encodes CASSLLGDEQFF.

V usage is TRBV5-1 and J usage is TRBJ1-1; no clear D gene. Trimming took 2 bases from V and 2 from J, leaving 13 bases between them. Germline assignment: CDR1 SGHRS and CDR2 YFSETQ. CDR3 length equals 15 residues. The CDR3 region is CASSLPKESNTEAFF. The CDR3 DNA reads TGCGCCAGCAGCTTACCCAAGGAAAGTAACACTGAAGCTTTCTTT.